This passage covers 9 T cell receptor beta chains from one sample sequenced in a study of technical replicates of blood from several donors. TCRdb's copy holds only in-frame clones and misses some; the assay was immunoSEQ multiplex PCR. This sample has about 88,000 clones; around 93% occur once, and the top ten carry roughly 0.35%. The sequenced sample consisted of T cells isolated from PBMCs. All receptors derive from a human donor in good health.

The rearrangement joins TRBV18 to TRBJ1-3, with D possibly matching TRBD1 (6 bases). The V and J ends lost 6 bases and 16 bases respectively, with 19 bases between them. The CDR3 contains 12 residues. The germline V gene has CDR1 KGHSH and CDR2 LQKENI. The CDR3 protein is CASSSLASQGYF. The CDR3 bases are TGTGCCAGCTCTTCGCTTGCCAGCCAGGGGTATTTT.

The chain joins TRBV19 to TRBJ2-7; D might be TRBD2 (5 bases). Trimming removed 0 bases from V and 2 bases from J, with 11 bases in between. Germline V CDR1 and CDR2: LNHDA, SQIVND (reference sequence). This CDR3 region has 15 residues. The CDR3 spells CASSIDSGITYEQYF. DNA for the CDR3: TGTGCCAGTAGTATAGACTCCGGGATAACCTACGAGCAGTACTTC.

V and J are TRBV11-2 and TRBJ2-7; TRBD2 agrees at 7 bases. Germline trimming cut 4 bases from V and 5 bases from J; bases unmatched to any gene: 11. This CDR3 spans 15 amino acids. Germline assignment: CDR1 SGHAT and CDR2 FQNNGV. This CDR3 is CASSYETAGRDEQYF. CDR3 bases: TGTGCCAGCAGCTATGAAACAGCGGGAAGGGACGAGCAGTACTTC.

CDR3 in DNA: TGTGCCAGCAGTGAAATCGGTTATCCCTACGAGCAGTACTTC. Residues: CASSEIGYPYEQYF. V and J are TRBV6-1 and TRBJ2-7; D gene uncertain. The CDR3 length is 14 residues. V lost 2 bases, J lost 2 bases, and 10 bases lay in between. The germline gives CDR1 MNHNS, CDR2 SASEGT.

V gene TRBV2 combines with J gene TRBJ2-6; possibly TRBD1 for D (5 bases). The CDR3 is made up of 16 amino acids. The germline CDR1 and CDR2 sequences are SNHLY and FYNNEI. Between the trimmed V and J ends, which lost 4 bases and 0 bases, there was a span of 10 bases. The CDR3 spells CASSAQGGSGANVLTF. The DNA of the CDR3 is TGTGCCAGCAGTGCCCAGGGTGGCTCTGGGGCCAACGTCCTGACTTTC.

This chain links TRBV28 with TRBJ2-7, with 7 bases aligning to TRBD1. The junction had 11 bases not matched to a gene; V was cut back by 6 bases and J by 6 bases. In germline, CDR1 is MDHEN, CDR2 SYDVKM. This CDR3 spans 14 amino acids. For the CDR3, the DNA is TGTGCCAGCAGACCGGGACAGTTTTATTCCGAGCAGTACTTC. This sequence encodes CASRPGQFYSEQYF.

This clone was counted a single time. This rearrangement joins TRBV7-3 to TRBJ2-5; D not certain. Deletions cut 3 bases from V and 5 bases from J, with 16 bases between. CDR3 size: 15 residues. Germline loops: CDR1 SGHTA, CDR2 FQGTGA. The CDR3 DNA is TGTGCCAGCAGCTTTGCCTCCTCTGGCTCGGAGACCCAGTACTTC. Protein: CASSFASSGSETQYF.

A note on this clone: A junction boundary mismatches the germline segment, possibly from a read error. The J gene is TRBJ1-2, the V gene TRBV27, with D maybe TRBD1 (5 bases). The CDR3 covers 13 residues. CDR1 and CDR2 (germline): MNHEY, SMNVEV (reference sequence). CDR3 nucleotides: TGTGCCAGCAGTTCCGACAGTAACTATGACTACACCTTC. Its translation: CASSSDSNYDYTF.

The CDR3, as DNA: TGTGCCAGCAGTTTTACTAAGGCGGGAGTGCGGGAGACCCAGTACTTC. Amino acid sequence: CASSFTKAGVRETQYF. This chain joins TRBV6-5 and TRBJ2-5; 7 bases align to TRBD2. This CDR3 contains 16 residues. Germline-derived CDR1 and CDR2 are MNHEY and SVGAGI. The V and J ends lost 4 bases and 5 bases, in that order; junction bases with no gene match: 13.